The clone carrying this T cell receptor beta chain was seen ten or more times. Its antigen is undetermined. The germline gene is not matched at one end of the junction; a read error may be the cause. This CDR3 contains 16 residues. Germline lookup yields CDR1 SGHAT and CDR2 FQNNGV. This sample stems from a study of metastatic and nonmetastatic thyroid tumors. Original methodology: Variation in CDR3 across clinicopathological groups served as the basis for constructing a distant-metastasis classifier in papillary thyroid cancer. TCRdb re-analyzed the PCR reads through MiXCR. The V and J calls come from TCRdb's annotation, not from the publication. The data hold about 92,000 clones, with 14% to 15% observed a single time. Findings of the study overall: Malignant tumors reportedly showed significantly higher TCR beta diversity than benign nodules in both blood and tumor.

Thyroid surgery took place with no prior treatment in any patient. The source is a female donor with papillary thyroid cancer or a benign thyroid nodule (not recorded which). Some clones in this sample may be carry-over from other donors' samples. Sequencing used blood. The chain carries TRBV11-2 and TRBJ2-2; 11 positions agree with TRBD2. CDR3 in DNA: TGTGCCAGCAGCTTAAGGCCTAGCGGGGGGTCTGGTCAGCTGCTTTTT. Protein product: CASSLRPSGGSGQLLF. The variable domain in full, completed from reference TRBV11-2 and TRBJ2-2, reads EAGVAQSPRYKIIEKRQSVAFWCNPISGHATLYWYQQILGQGPKLLIQFQNNGVVDDSQLPKDRFSAERLKGVDSTLKIQPAKLEDSAVYLCASSLRPSGGSGQLLFGEGSRLTVL.